Following are 14 T cell receptor beta chains from one sample sequenced in a study of control samples from healthy donors and cancer patients. The data were produced by immunoSEQ multiplex PCR, yet TCRdb's version contains in-frame clones alone and is incomplete. The sample holds 63,000 or so clones; roughly 90% are singletons and the top ten take about 6%. The sample consisted of PBMCs. These receptor sequences come from a man between 60 and 70 years old with colorectal cancer.

This clone was seen once. The gene calls are TRBV5-1 and TRBJ2-7, with TRBD2 as a possible D gene (7 bases). Trimming stripped 3 bases from V and 7 bases from J, with 20 bases between. This CDR3 has 15 residues. CDR1 is SGHRS, CDR2 YFSETQ, per germline. Written as DNA, the CDR3 is TGCGCCAGCAGCTATATGCTGGCGGGGGCGGAAGAGCAGTACTTC. This encodes CASSYMLAGAEEQYF.

The chain couples TRBV19 to TRBJ2-2; possible D gene TRBD1, 6 bases. Germline values: CDR1 LNHDA, CDR2 SQIVND (reference sequence). Deletions cut 2 bases from V and 2 bases from J, with 12 bases between. This CDR3 has 16 residues. CDR3 in amino acids: CASSIPGQHNTGELFF. The CDR3, as DNA: TGTGCCAGTAGTATACCGGGACAACACAACACCGGGGAGCTGTTTTTT.

The V call is TRBV30, the J call TRBJ1-5; the D gene is possibly TRBD1 (6 bases). CDR1 and CDR2 (germline): GTSNPN, SVGIG (reference sequence). There are 13 residues in the CDR3. Trimming took 5 bases from V and 2 from J, leaving 10 bases between them. Here the CDR3 DNA reads TGTGCCTGGTCACAGGGCCGCAATCAGCCCCAGCATTTT. This gives the protein CAWSQGRNQPQHF.

This chain uses TRBV5-1 with TRBJ2-1; D might be TRBD1 (6 bases). CDR3 size: 15 residues. Germline V gene data show CDR1 as SGHRS and CDR2 as YFSETQ. Between the trimmed V and J ends, which lost 6 bases and 4 bases, there was a span of 17 bases. CDR3: CASTLGGHSYNEQFF. In nucleotides, the CDR3 is TGCGCCAGCACCCTTGGGGGACATTCTTACAATGAGCAGTTCTTC.

This clone was picked up one time. The J gene is TRBJ2-7, the V gene TRBV4-1; D may correspond to TRBD1 or TRBD2 (5 bases each). This CDR3 region has 16 residues. Trimming pared 0 bases from V and 3 bases from J, leaving 15 bases between. CDR1 is MGHRA and CDR2 is YSYEKL in the germline V gene. This chain's CDR3 is CASSQEARGEFYEQYF. CDR3 bases: TGCGCCAGCAGCCAAGAGGCGAGAGGGGAGTTCTACGAGCAGTACTTC.

J is TRBJ2-5 and V is TRBV7-9; unclear D gene. Trimming took off 4 bases at V and 2 bases at J, with 8 bases between the two ends. The V gene's germline CDR1 is SEHNR and CDR2 FQNEAQ (reference sequence). There are 13 residues in the CDR3. CDR3 protein: CASSSGPQETQYF. The CDR3 DNA reads as TGTGCCAGCAGCTCGGGCCCGCAAGAGACCCAGTACTTC.

This chain joins TRBV23-1 and TRBJ1-6, with 7 bases matching TRBD1. TRBV23-1 is marked as an open reading frame, function uncertain. Losses at the gene ends were 6 bases for V and 10 bases for J; bases not matched to a gene: 3. The CDR3 extends over 12 amino acids. The CDR3 nucleotides are TGCGCCAGCAGGGGACAGTCCTCACCCCTCCACTTT. As protein: CASRGQSSPLHF.

The chain carries TRBV24-1 and TRBJ2-5; D may be TRBD1 (6 bases). The CDR3 sequence is 16 residues long. CDR1 and CDR2 (germline): KGHDR, SFDVKD. Trimming pared 4 bases from V and 5 bases from J, leaving 19 bases between. The CDR3 spells CATSDSHLTGQETQYF. The CDR3 bases are TGTGCCACCAGTGACTCCCACCTCACAGGGCAGGAGACCCAGTACTTC.

The sample holds a few counts of this clone. The chain carries TRBV15 and TRBJ1-3, with a tentative D call TRBD1 (6 bases). Germline V gene sequence: CDR1 LNHNV, CDR2 YYDKDF (reference sequence). The CDR3 contains 13 residues. Trimming pared 5 bases from V and 4 bases from J, leaving 9 bases between. The CDR3 DNA follows: TGTGCCACCAGCGGGGGGGGCGGAAACACCATATATTTT. It codes for CATSGGGGNTIYF. Combining the CDR3 with reference TRBV15 and TRBJ1-3 gives the whole variable domain DAMVIQNPRYQVTQFGKPVTLSCSQTLNHNVMYWYQQKSSQAPKLLFHYYDKDFNNEADTPDNFQSRRPNTSFCFLDIRSPGLGDTAMYLCATSGGGGNTIYFGEGSWLTVV.

The sample holds a few counts of this clone. The chain couples TRBV5-6 to TRBJ2-3; TRBD2 is a possible D gene (5 bases). Germline lookup yields CDR1 SGHDT and CDR2 YYEEEE. The CDR3 is 15 residues long. Trimming took off 2 bases at V and 1 base at J, with 11 bases between the two ends. The CDR3: CASSLRGRRTDTQYF. The CDR3 region has the DNA TGTGCCAGCAGCTTACGGGGTCGACGCACAGATACGCAGTATTTT.

This rearrangement joins TRBV10-2 to TRBJ2-3; TRBD2 matches at 11 bases. In germline, CDR1 is WSHSY, CDR2 SAAADI. The CDR3 runs 16 residues. Trimming at V came to 5 bases and at J to 1 base, leaving 5 bases not matched to a gene. Here the CDR3 reads CASSPGTSGRTDTQYF. DNA of the CDR3: TGCGCCAGCAGTCCCGGGACTAGCGGACGCACAGATACGCAGTATTTT.

The V call is TRBV6-5, the J call TRBJ1-2; D unclear. This CDR3 has 13 amino acids. V was trimmed by 4 bases and J by 2 bases, leaving 8 bases between them. Looked up from germline, CDR1 is MNHEY and CDR2 is SVGAGI. The CDR3 nucleotides are TGTGCCAGCAGTTCTTGGAACAACTATGGCTACACCTTC. Translation: CASSSWNNYGYTF.

The DNA of the CDR3 is TGCGCCAGCAGCTTGACAGGGGAAGGCTACACCTTC. Its protein product is CASSLTGEGYTF. The rearrangement uses TRBV5-1 and TRBJ1-2; 7 bases are shared with TRBD1. Germline CDR1 SGHRS, CDR2 YFSETQ. J was trimmed by 8 bases and V by 1 base; bases with no gene match: 2. The CDR3 totals 12 residues.

This chain uses TRBV4-2 with TRBJ1-3; D uncertain. V lost 0 bases to trimming and J lost 3 bases, with 9 bases between them. This CDR3 comprises 15 residues. Per germline, CDR1 LGHNA and CDR2 YNFKEQ. In DNA, the CDR3 is TGTGCCAGCAGCCAAGACGGGGTTGTTGGAAACACCATATATTTT. Amino acids: CASSQDGVVGNTIYF.